The clone carrying this T cell receptor (beta chain) occurred once. TCRdb's copy holds only in-frame clones and misses some; the assay was immunoSEQ multiplex PCR. The sample carries about 69,000 clones, approximately 87% recorded once. This entry is derived from a study of T cell responses to AZD1222 COVID-19 vaccine. Trimming took off 5 bases at V and 6 bases at J, with 12 bases between the two ends. Germline CDR1 reads SGHAT; CDR2 reads FQNNGV. This CDR3 region has 13 residues. The chain joins TRBV11-2 to TRBJ2-3; D may correspond to TRBD1 or TRBD2 (7 bases each). The sequence was collected from an adult who received the AZD1222 COVID-19 vaccine. The starting material was peripheral blood, obtained 28 days after the second AZD1222 dose. CDR3 coding DNA: TGTGCCAGCAGCCCCAGGGGGGGTGATACGCAGTATTTT. This codes for CASSPRGGDTQYF.